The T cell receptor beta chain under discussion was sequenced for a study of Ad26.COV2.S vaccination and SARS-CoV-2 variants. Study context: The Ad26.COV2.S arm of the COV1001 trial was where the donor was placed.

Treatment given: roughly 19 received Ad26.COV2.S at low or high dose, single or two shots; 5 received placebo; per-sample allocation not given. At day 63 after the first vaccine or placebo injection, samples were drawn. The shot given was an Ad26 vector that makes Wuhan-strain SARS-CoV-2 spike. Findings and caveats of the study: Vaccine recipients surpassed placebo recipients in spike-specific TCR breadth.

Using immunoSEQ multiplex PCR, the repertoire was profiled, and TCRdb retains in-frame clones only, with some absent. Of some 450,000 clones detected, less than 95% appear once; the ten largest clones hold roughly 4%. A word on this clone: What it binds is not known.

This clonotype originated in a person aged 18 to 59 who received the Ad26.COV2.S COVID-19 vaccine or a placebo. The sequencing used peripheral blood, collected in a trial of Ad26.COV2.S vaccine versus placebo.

The CDR3 region is CASSVEGGRLFF. CDR3 DNA: TGTGCCAGCAGCGTAGAGGGGGGGAGACTGTTTTTT. V usage is TRBV9 and J usage is TRBJ1-4; D is perhaps TRBD1 (6 bases). V dropped 0 bases and J dropped 13 bases, with 10 bases sitting between them. Germline V CDR1 and CDR2: SGDLS, YYNGEE. This CDR3 has 12 residues.